The 32 T cell receptor beta chains listed next were all sequenced from one sample in a study of beta chain features in type 1 diabetes. General study results and limits: Shorter TCRB CDR3s, moderately but significantly so, marked every one of the four CD4+ subsets in Type 1 diabetes patients.

No antigen is known for these receptors. Every bit of the isolated RNA underwent reverse transcription, so sequencing read expressed TCRB transcripts. Profiling relied on immunoSEQ multiplex PCR, and the TCRdb table lists in-frame clones only, not all of them. Among some 48,000 clones listed, approximately 43% were seen once. The sequencing input was stem cell memory CD4+ T cells from blood. Receptors originate from a man aged 25 to 40 with type 1 diabetes.

The V call is TRBV29-1, the J call TRBJ2-1; TRBD2 matches 8 bases. Trimming removed 4 bases from V and 3 bases from J; junction bases left unmatched: 2. The CDR3 extends over 13 amino acids. CDR1 is SQVTM and CDR2 is ANQGSEA in the germline V gene. The CDR3 reads CSVVAGGYNEQFF. The CDR3 region has the DNA TGCAGCGTTGTTGCGGGGGGCTACAATGAGCAGTTCTTC.

V is TRBV9 and J is TRBJ2-6, with 7 bases identical to TRBD1. The J segment lost 3 bases and the V segment lost 4 bases, leaving 10 bases of the junction unmatched. Germline loops: CDR1 SGDLS, CDR2 YYNGEE. CDR3 length equals 17 residues. The CDR3, as DNA: TGTGCCAGCAGCTCAAGGGGGCGCGGGTATGGGGCCAACGTCCTGACTTTC. As protein: CASSSRGRGYGANVLTF.

The V and J genes are TRBV7-6 and TRBJ2-7; the D gene is possibly TRBD2 (5 bases). The V end was cut by 4 bases, the J end by 5 bases, with 12 bases between. CDR1 is SGHVS and CDR2 is FNYEAQ in the germline V gene. This CDR3 has 13 amino acids. CDR3 nucleotide sequence: TGTGCCAGCAGCTGGACTGAGGCAGACGAGCAGTACTTC. Protein product: CASSWTEADEQYF.

This clone was observed a few times. This sequence joins TRBV5-1 and TRBJ2-7, with a possible D match to TRBD1 (6 bases). CDR1 is SGHRS, CDR2 YFSETQ, per germline. The V end lost 1 base, the J end lost 7 bases, and 15 bases lay between the germline ends. The CDR3 contains 14 residues. The CDR3 DNA sequence: TGCGCCAGCAGCTTGAACTCCCGAAGGGGGGAGCAGTACTTC. The encoded protein is CASSLNSRRGEQYF. Complete variable domain (other parts from reference TRBV5-1 and TRBJ2-7): KAGVTQTPRYLIKTRGQQVTLSCSPISGHRSVSWYQQTPGQGLQFLFEYFSETQRNKGNFPGRFSGRQFSNSRSEMNVSTLELGDSALYLCASSLNSRRGEQYFGPGTRLTVT.

This chain uses TRBV30 with TRBJ2-6; weak D call: TRBD1 (5 bases). With 3 bases removed from V and 2 bases from J, the gap between germline ends came to 11 bases. This CDR3 spans 15 amino acids. The germline CDR1 and CDR2 sequences are GTSNPN and SVGIG (reference sequence). CDR3: CAWRQGGAGANVLTF. CDR3 in DNA: TGTGCCTGGAGGCAGGGTGGGGCTGGGGCCAACGTCCTGACTTTC.

The V and J genes are TRBV5-1 and TRBJ2-4; TRBD2 matches 7 bases. V trimming: 3 bases; J trimming: 7 bases; junction bases outside the gene matches: 13. This CDR3 is 16 amino acids long. Germline V gene data show CDR1 as SGHRS and CDR2 as YFSETQ. CDR3 sequence reads: CASSSFGGSGRNIQYF. The CDR3 DNA follows: TGCGCCAGCAGCTCCTTTGGCGGGAGCGGGCGGAACATTCAGTACTTC.

The V gene is TRBV2, the J gene TRBJ2-4, with a tentative D call TRBD2 (5 bases). The germline V gene encodes CDR1 SNHLY and CDR2 FYNNEI. The V end was cut by 8 bases, the J end by 0 bases, with 20 bases between. The CDR3 has 17 residues. The CDR3 DNA reads as TGTGCCAGCTCGGGCCTAAGACGGGATCCAGCCAAAAACATTCAGTACTTC. This sequence encodes CASSGLRRDPAKNIQYF.

This chain links TRBV5-1 with TRBJ2-7; 8 positions agree with TRBD1. CDR3 size: 14 residues. CDR1 and CDR2 (germline): SGHRS, YFSETQ. Trimming cost V 4 bases and J 6 bases; bases outside gene matches: 9. CDR3 nucleotide sequence: TGCGCCAGCAGCCCCGGACAGGGTTGGAGCGAGCAGTACTTC. This codes for CASSPGQGWSEQYF. Full variable domain (missing parts from reference TRBV5-1 and TRBJ2-7): KAGVTQTPRYLIKTRGQQVTLSCSPISGHRSVSWYQQTPGQGLQFLFEYFSETQRNKGNFPGRFSGRQFSNSRSEMNVSTLELGDSALYLCASSPGQGWSEQYFGPGTRLTVT.

V is TRBV11-2 and J is TRBJ2-7; 10 nucleotides line up with TRBD2. This CDR3 contains 15 residues. The V gene's germline CDR1 is SGHAT and CDR2 FQNNGV. The V and J ends lost 5 bases and 3 bases, in that order; junction bases with no gene match: 7. For the CDR3, the DNA is TGTGCCAGCAGCCAGACTAGCGGGCCGAACTACGAGCAGTACTTC. It specifies CASSQTSGPNYEQYF.

The V gene is TRBV28, the J gene TRBJ2-7; TRBD1 agrees at 7 bases. The V and J ends lost 1 base and 3 bases, in that order; junction bases with no gene match: 6. Germline CDR1 is MDHEN and CDR2 is SYDVKM. This CDR3 is 15 amino acids long. The CDR3 sequence: CASSLLTGTNYEQYF. As DNA, the CDR3 is TGTGCCAGCAGTTTATTGACAGGGACCAACTACGAGCAGTACTTC.

V gene TRBV11-1 combines with J gene TRBJ1-1; D unresolved. The V end was cut by 0 bases, the J end by 8 bases, with 7 bases between. The CDR3 loop spans 12 amino acids. Germline V gives CDR1 SGHAT, CDR2 FQDESV (reference sequence). CDR3 in DNA: TGTGCCAGCAGCTTAGCCGCGGGGGAAGCTTTCTTT. It codes for CASSLAAGEAFF.

The gene calls are TRBV7-9 and TRBJ2-3; D call uncertain. The CDR3 is 13 residues long. Trimming took off 0 bases at V and 6 bases at J, with 7 bases between the two ends. CDR1 is SEHNR, CDR2 FQNEAQ, per germline (reference sequence). The CDR3 here is CASSLANGDTQYF. The CDR3 DNA reads as TGTGCCAGCAGCTTAGCAAACGGGGATACGCAGTATTTT.

The chain carries TRBV5-1 and TRBJ2-6; 7 bases are shared with TRBD1. Trimming at V came to 5 bases and at J to 2 bases, leaving 4 bases not matched to a gene. The CDR3 is 15 residues long. The V gene's germline CDR1 is SGHRS and CDR2 YFSETQ. CDR3 amino acids: CASRAGTAGANVLTF. The DNA for the CDR3 is TGCGCCAGCAGGGCCGGGACAGCTGGGGCCAACGTCCTGACTTTC.

This clone was seen a single time. The genes are TRBV6-1 and TRBJ1-1, with TRBD1 matching over 11 bases. CDR1 is MNHNS, CDR2 SASEGT, per germline. The ends lost 6 bases at V and 0 bases at J; junction bases unmatched: 0. This CDR3 is built from 14 residues. The CDR3 spells CASRDRGLNTEAFF. Here the CDR3 DNA reads TGTGCCAGCAGGGACAGGGGGCTGAACACTGAAGCTTTCTTT.

This clone was seen more than once but under ten times. The V gene is TRBV7-9, the J gene TRBJ1-2, with 8 bases that match TRBD1. The CDR3 sequence is 16 residues long. Germline values: CDR1 SEHNR, CDR2 FQNEAQ (reference sequence). J gave up 4 bases and V 7 bases, and 14 bases lay outside the gene matches. The CDR3 is CASTSSRDRNLYGYTF. DNA for the CDR3: TGTGCCAGCACCTCATCCCGGGACAGGAACCTCTATGGCTACACCTTC.

The rearrangement joins TRBV6-5 to TRBJ2-7; 9 bases fit TRBD1. V was pared by 0 bases and J by 6 bases, with 6 bases of the junction left unmatched. CDR3 size: 15 residues. Germline V gene sequence: CDR1 MNHEY, CDR2 SVGAGI. CDR3 sequence reads: CASSYSSRTGAEQYF. The CDR3, as DNA: TGTGCCAGCAGTTACTCGAGCAGGACAGGGGCCGAGCAGTACTTC.

The V gene is TRBV5-8, the J gene TRBJ2-5; maybe TRBD1 (5 bases). The V gene lost 4 bases and the J gene lost 5 bases, with 12 bases spanning the gap. CDR1 and CDR2 from the germline V gene are SGHTS and YDEGEE. CDR3 length equals 13 residues. CDR3 sequence (DNA): TGTGCCAGCAGCAAGAACAGGAAGGAGACCCAGTACTTC. This encodes CASSKNRKETQYF.

Written as DNA, the CDR3 is TGTGCCAGCAGTTACTCGGCCTTCAGCTCCTACAATGAGCAGTTCTTC. Its translation is CASSYSAFSSYNEQFF. The chain couples TRBV6-5 to TRBJ2-1; no definite D call. V lost 0 bases and J lost 0, with 9 bases in between. Germline V gives CDR1 MNHEY, CDR2 SVGAGI. This CDR3 region has 16 residues.

The V call is TRBV7-3, the J call TRBJ2-3; D gene unclear. Germline CDR1 reads SGHTA; CDR2 reads FQGTGA. The V end lost 5 bases, the J end lost 6 bases, and 15 bases lay between the germline ends. The CDR3 loop spans 14 amino acids. The CDR3 protein is CASSPSAAQDTQYF. CDR3 coding DNA: TGTGCCAGCAGCCCGTCGGCTGCACAGGATACGCAGTATTTT. Full variable domain (rest looked up from reference TRBV7-3 and TRBJ2-3): GAGVSQTPSNKVTEKGKYVELRCDPISGHTALYWYRQSLGQGPEFLIYFQGTGAADDSGLPNDRFFAVRPEGSVSTLKIQRTERGDSAVYLCASSPSAAQDTQYFGPGTRLTVL.

The CDR3 sequence: CASSFRGQAEAFF. CDR3 in DNA: TGTGCCAGCAGCTTCAGGGGGCAGGCTGAAGCTTTCTTT. V usage is TRBV7-2 and J usage is TRBJ1-1, with 8 bases matching TRBD1. This CDR3 spans 13 amino acids. Germline V gene data show CDR1 as SGHTA and CDR2 as FQGNSA. With 3 bases clipped from V and 6 bases from J, the junction kept 3 bases outside the gene matches. Drawing the rest from reference TRBV7-2 and TRBJ1-1, the complete variable domain is GAGVSQSPSNKVTEKGKDVELRCDPISGHTALYWYRQSLGQGLEFLIYFQGNSAPDKSGLPSDRFSAERTGGSVSTLTIQRTQQEDSAVYLCASSFRGQAEAFFGQGTRLTVV.

This chain links TRBV9 with TRBJ1-2; no clear D gene. V was clipped by 1 base and J by 3 bases, with 10 bases between them. The CDR3 is 14 residues long. Germline V gives CDR1 SGDLS, CDR2 YYNGEE. CDR3 in amino acids: CASSVNTMDYGYTF. In nucleotides, the CDR3 is TGTGCCAGCAGCGTAAATACTATGGACTATGGCTACACCTTC.

A few counts support this clone. V is TRBV28 and J is TRBJ1-1; D is unclear. CDR3 length equals 15 residues. V was clipped by 3 bases and J by 4 bases, with 15 bases between them. Germline values: CDR1 MDHEN, CDR2 SYDVKM. The CDR3 loop is CASSLWVAGSTEAFF. CDR3 DNA: TGTGCCAGCAGTTTGTGGGTTGCGGGGAGCACTGAAGCTTTCTTT.

This chain uses TRBV2 with TRBJ1-2; a possible D gene is TRBD1 (6 bases). This CDR3 spans 14 amino acids. Germline loops: CDR1 SNHLY, CDR2 FYNNEI. V lost 8 bases and J lost 5, with 18 bases in between. The DNA of the CDR3 is TGTGCCAGCGGTTCGGACAGCCTGGGGTATGGCTACACCTTC. Its protein is CASGSDSLGYGYTF. The complete variable domain, with remaining parts taken from reference TRBV2 and TRBJ1-2, reads EPEVTQTPSHQVTQMGQEVILRCVPISNHLYFYWYRQILGQKVEFLVSFYNNEISEKSEIFDDQFSVERPDGSNFTLKIRSTKLEDSAMYFCASGSDSLGYGYTFGSGTRLTVV.

This clone was seen more than once but under ten times. The genes are TRBV7-9 and TRBJ2-1; 9 positions agree with TRBD1. Trimming took 1 base from V and 7 from J; bases not matched to a gene: 2. The CDR3 covers 14 residues. Germline CDR1 is SEHNR and CDR2 is FQNEAQ (reference sequence). The CDR3: CASSLGTGENEQFF. The CDR3 DNA is TGTGCCAGCAGCTTAGGGACAGGGGAAAATGAGCAGTTCTTC. The full variable domain, its missing parts supplied by reference TRBV7-9 and TRBJ2-1, is DTGVSQNPRHKITKRGQNVTFRCDPISEHNRLYWYRQTLGQGPEFLTYFQNEAQLEKSRLLSDRFSAERPKGSFSTLEIQRTEQGDSAMYLCASSLGTGENEQFFGPGTRLTVL.

This clone was seen a few times. The rearrangement uses TRBV7-3 and TRBJ2-5, with 12 nucleotides matching TRBD2. The CDR3 consists of 15 residues. Trimming at V came to 5 bases and at J to 4 bases, leaving 5 bases not matched to a gene. Germline CDR1 is SGHTA and CDR2 is FQGTGA. CDR3 in amino acids: CASSRSSGRGETQYF. CDR3 in DNA: TGTGCCAGCAGCCGATCTAGCGGGAGGGGAGAGACCCAGTACTTC.

This chain joins TRBV7-2 and TRBJ2-7; 7 bases agree with TRBD1. The germline gives CDR1 SGHTA, CDR2 FQGNSA. The V segment lost 3 bases and the J segment 0 bases; nucleotides outside the gene matches: 8. This CDR3 region has 16 residues. CDR3: CASSFTLDRISYEQYF. DNA for the CDR3: TGTGCCAGCAGCTTTACCCTGGACAGGATCTCCTACGAGCAGTACTTC.

V is TRBV27 and J is TRBJ2-1, with D tentatively TRBD1 (5 bases). V was pared by 2 bases and J by 6 bases, with 11 bases between. CDR3 length equals 14 residues. The germline V gene encodes CDR1 MNHEY and CDR2 SMNVEV (reference sequence). The CDR3 DNA is TGTGCCAGCAGTTTACAAGACAGCGTCAATGAGCAGTTCTTC. It specifies CASSLQDSVNEQFF.

This sequence joins TRBV7-8 and TRBJ1-3, with TRBD1 as a possible D gene (6 bases). Deletions cut 2 bases from V and 0 bases from J, with 11 bases between. Germline CDR1 reads SGHVS; CDR2 reads FQNEAQ. CDR3 size: 16 residues. This chain's CDR3 is CASSLLRGSSGNTIYF. The CDR3 nucleotides are TGTGCCAGCAGCTTACTCAGGGGTTCCTCTGGAAACACCATATATTTT.

This clone was seen only a few times. J is TRBJ2-3 and V is TRBV9; D might be TRBD2 (5 bases). This CDR3 is 13 amino acids long. The germline gives CDR1 SGDLS, CDR2 YYNGEE. Trimming shortened V by 4 bases and J by 10 bases, and 16 bases separated the two germline ends. The CDR3, as DNA: TGTGCCAGCAGCCCCCAGACGGGAACCCCGCAGTATTTT. This gives the protein CASSPQTGTPQYF.

The chain joins TRBV28 to TRBJ2-7; 7 nucleotides line up with TRBD2. The CDR3 runs 15 residues. The germline CDR1 and CDR2 sequences are MDHEN and SYDVKM. V lost 2 bases and J lost 5; bases outside the gene matches: 9. The CDR3: CASSLKGLAAHEQYF. The CDR3 nucleotides are TGTGCCAGCAGTTTAAAGGGGCTAGCGGCCCACGAGCAGTACTTC.

The CDR3 coding sequence is TGTGCCAGCAGCTCTGGACTAGAAGGAGAGCAGTACTTC. It is translated as CASSSGLEGEQYF. The rearrangement links TRBV7-6 to TRBJ2-7; 7 nucleotides line up with TRBD2. Losses at the gene ends were 4 bases for V and 7 bases for J; bases not matched to a gene: 7. Germline V CDR1 and CDR2: SGHVS, FNYEAQ. The CDR3 totals 13 residues.

This chain links TRBV11-3 with TRBJ2-1; the match to TRBD2 covers 13 bases. Germline CDR1 is SGHNT and CDR2 is YENEEA. The V and J ends lost 5 bases and 8 bases, in that order; junction bases with no gene match: 6. The CDR3 spans 15 residues. This CDR3 reads CASSHGLAGVYEQFF. The CDR3 bases are TGTGCCAGCAGCCATGGACTAGCGGGAGTATATGAGCAGTTCTTC.